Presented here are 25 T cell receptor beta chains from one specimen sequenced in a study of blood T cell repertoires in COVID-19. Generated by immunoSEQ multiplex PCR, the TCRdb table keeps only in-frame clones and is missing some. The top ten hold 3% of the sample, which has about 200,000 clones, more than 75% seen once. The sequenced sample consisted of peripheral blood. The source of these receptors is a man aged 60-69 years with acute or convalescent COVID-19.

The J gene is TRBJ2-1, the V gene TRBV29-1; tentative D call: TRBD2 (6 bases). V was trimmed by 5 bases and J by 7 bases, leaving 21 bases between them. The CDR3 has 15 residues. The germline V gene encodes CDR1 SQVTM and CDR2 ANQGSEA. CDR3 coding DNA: TGCAGCGTTCTTCGGTGGGGGGACCAGTGGAATGAGCAGTTCTTC. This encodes CSVLRWGDQWNEQFF.

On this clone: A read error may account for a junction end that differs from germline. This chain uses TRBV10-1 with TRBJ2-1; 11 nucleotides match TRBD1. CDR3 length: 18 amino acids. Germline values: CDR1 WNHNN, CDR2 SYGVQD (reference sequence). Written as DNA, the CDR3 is TGCGCCAGCACTGAGGGACAGGGGGTTTCGAGCAATCGCAATGAGCAGTTCTTC. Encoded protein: CASTEGQGVSSNRNEQFF.

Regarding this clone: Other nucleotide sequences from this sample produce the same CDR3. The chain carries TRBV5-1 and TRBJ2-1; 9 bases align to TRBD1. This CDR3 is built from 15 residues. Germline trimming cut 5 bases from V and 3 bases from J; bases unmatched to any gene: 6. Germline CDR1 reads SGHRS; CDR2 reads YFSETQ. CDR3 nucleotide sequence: TGCGCCAGCAGTCCCGGACAGGGGAGCTACAATGAGCAGTTCTTC. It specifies CASSPGQGSYNEQFF.

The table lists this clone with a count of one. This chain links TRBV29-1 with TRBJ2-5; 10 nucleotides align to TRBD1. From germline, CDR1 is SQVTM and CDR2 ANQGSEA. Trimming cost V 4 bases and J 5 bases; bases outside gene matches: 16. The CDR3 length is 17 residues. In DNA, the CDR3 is TGCAGCGTTGCGGGTATTATGGGACAGGGGTCGGTCGAGACCCAGTACTTC. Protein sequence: CSVAGIMGQGSVETQYF.

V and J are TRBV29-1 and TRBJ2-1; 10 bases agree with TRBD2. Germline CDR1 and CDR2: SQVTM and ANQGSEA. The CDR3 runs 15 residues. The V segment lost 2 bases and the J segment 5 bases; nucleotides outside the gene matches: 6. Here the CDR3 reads CSVERAGGVNNEQFF. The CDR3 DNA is TGCAGCGTTGAAAGAGCGGGGGGGGTTAACAATGAGCAGTTCTTC.

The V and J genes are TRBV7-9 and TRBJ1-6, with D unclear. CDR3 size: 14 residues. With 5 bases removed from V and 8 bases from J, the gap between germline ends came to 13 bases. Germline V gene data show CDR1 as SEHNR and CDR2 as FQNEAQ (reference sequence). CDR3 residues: CASSLTREDSPLHF. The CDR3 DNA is TGTGCCAGCAGCCTGACGAGGGAGGATTCACCCCTCCACTTT.

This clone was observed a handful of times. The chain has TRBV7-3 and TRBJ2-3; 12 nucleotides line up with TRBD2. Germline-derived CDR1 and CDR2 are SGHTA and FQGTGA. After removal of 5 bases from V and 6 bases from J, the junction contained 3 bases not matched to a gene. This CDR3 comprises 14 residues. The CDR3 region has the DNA TGTGCCAGCAGCGCCGGACTAGCGGGGGATACGCAGTATTTT. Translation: CASSAGLAGDTQYF.

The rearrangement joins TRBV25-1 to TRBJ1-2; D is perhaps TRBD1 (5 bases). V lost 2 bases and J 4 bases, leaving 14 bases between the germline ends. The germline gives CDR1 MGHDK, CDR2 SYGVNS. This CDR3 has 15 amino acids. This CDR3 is CASSEESRAVYGYTF. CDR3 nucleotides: TGTGCCAGCAGTGAAGAGTCCAGGGCTGTCTATGGCTACACCTTC.

In DNA, the CDR3 is TGTGCCAGCAGCTTAGACAGGGCATCAGGAAACACCATATATTTT. Encoded protein: CASSLDRASGNTIYF. The chain couples TRBV7-2 to TRBJ1-3; TRBD1 might be the D (6 bases). Trimming pared 1 base from V and 4 bases from J, leaving 11 bases between. CDR1 is SGHTA and CDR2 is FQGNSA in the germline V gene. The CDR3 contains 15 residues.

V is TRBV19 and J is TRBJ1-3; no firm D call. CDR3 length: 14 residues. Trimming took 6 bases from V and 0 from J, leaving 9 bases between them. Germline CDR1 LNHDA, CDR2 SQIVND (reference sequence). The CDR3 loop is CASRSGGSGNTIYF. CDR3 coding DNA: TGTGCCAGTAGGAGCGGTGGCTCTGGAAACACCATATATTTT. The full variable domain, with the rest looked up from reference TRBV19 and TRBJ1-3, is DGGITQSPKYLFRKEGQNVTLSCEQNLNHDAMYWYRQDPGQGLRLIYYSQIVNDFQKGDIAEGYSVSREKKESFPLTVTSAQKNPTAFYLCASRSGGSGNTIYFGEGSWLTVV.

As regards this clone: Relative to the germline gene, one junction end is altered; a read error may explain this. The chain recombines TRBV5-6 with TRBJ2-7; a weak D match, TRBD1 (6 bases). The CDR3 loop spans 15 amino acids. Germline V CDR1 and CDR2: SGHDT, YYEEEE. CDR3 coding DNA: TGTGCCACCAGCAGGGGCCGGCTCAGCTCCTACGAGCAGTACTTC. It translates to CATSRGRLSSYEQYF.

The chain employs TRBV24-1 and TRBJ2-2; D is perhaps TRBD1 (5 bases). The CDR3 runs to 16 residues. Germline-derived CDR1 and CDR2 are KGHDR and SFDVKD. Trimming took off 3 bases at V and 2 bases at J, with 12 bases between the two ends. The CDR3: CATSDIGAKNTGELFF. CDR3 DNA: TGTGCCACCAGTGATATTGGGGCGAAAAACACCGGGGAGCTGTTTTTT.

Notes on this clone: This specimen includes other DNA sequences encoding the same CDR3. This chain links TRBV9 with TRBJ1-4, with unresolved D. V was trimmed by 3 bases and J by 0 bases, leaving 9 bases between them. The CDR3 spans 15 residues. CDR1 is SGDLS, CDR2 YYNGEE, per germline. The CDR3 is CASSATGTTNEKLFF. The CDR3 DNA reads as TGTGCCAGCAGCGCAACCGGGACAACTAATGAAAAACTGTTTTTT.

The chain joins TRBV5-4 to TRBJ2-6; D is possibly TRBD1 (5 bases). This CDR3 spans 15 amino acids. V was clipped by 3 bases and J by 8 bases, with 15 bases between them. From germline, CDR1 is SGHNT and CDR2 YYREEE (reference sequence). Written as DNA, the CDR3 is TGTGCCAGCAGCTCGCAGGGTAGGGCTACCAACGTCCTGACTTTC. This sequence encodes CASSSQGRATNVLTF. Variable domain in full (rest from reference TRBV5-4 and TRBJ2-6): ETGVTQSPTHLIKTRGQQVTLRCSSQSGHNTVSWYQQALGQGPQFIFQYYREEENGRGNFPPRFSGLQFPNYSSELNVNALELDDSALYLCASSSQGRATNVLTFGAGSRLTVL.

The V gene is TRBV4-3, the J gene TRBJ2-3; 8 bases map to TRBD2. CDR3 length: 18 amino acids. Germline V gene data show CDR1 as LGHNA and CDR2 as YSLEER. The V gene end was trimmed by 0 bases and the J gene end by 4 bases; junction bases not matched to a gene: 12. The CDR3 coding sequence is TGCGCCAGCAGCCAAGAAGGGCCCGGGGGAGCGGGGGCAGATACGCAGTATTTT. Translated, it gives CASSQEGPGGAGADTQYF.

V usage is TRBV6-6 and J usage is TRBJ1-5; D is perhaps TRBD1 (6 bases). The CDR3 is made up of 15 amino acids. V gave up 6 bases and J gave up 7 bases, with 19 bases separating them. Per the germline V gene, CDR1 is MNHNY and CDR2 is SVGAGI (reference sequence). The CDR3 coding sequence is TGTGCCAGCAGCCTTTATCATGGGGGCAGGCAGCCCCAGCATTTT. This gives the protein CASSLYHGGRQPQHF.

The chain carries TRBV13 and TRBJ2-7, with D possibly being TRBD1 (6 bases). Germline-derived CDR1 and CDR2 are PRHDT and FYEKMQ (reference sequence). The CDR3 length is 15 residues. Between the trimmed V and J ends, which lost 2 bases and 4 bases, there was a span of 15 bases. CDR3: CASSLSVRGRYEQYF. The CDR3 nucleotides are TGTGCCAGCAGCTTAAGTGTCAGGGGCCGATACGAGCAGTACTTC. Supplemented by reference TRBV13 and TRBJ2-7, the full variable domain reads AAGVIQSPRHLIKEKRETATLKCYPIPRHDTVYWYQQGPGQDPQFLISFYEKMQSDKGSIPDRFSAQQFSDYHSELNMSSLELGDSALYFCASSLSVRGRYEQYFGPGTRLTVT.

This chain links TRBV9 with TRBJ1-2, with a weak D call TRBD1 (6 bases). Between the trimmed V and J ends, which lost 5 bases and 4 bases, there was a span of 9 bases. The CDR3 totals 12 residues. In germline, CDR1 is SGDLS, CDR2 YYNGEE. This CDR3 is CASSSDSYGYTF. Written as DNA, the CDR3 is TGTGCCAGCAGTTCGGACAGCTATGGCTACACCTTC.

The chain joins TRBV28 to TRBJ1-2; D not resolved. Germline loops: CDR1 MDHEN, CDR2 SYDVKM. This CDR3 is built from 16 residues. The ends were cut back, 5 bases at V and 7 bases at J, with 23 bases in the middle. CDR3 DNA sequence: TGTGCCAGCAGTAACGGAGCCTCCGGCCGGAGAGGTGGCTACACCTTC. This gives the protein CASSNGASGRRGGYTF.

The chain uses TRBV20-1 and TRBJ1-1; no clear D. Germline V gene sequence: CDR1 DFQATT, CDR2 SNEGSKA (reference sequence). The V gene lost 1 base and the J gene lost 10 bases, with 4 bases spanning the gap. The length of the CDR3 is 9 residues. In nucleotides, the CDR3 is TGCAGTGCTAGAGCTTTAGCTTTCTTT. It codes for CSARALAFF.

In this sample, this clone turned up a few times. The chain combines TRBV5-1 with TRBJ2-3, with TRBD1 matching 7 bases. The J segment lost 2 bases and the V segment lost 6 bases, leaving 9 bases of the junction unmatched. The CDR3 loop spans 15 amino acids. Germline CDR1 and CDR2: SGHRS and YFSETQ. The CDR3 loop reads CASKLGDSHTDTQYF. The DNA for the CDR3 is TGCGCCAGCAAACTGGGGGACAGCCACACAGATACGCAGTATTTT.

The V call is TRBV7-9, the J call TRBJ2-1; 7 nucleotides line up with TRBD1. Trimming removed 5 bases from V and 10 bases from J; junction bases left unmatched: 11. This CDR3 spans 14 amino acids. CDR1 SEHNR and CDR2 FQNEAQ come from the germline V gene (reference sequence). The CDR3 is CASSERQGPWEQFF. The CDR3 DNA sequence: TGTGCCAGCAGCGAGAGACAGGGACCCTGGGAGCAGTTCTTC.

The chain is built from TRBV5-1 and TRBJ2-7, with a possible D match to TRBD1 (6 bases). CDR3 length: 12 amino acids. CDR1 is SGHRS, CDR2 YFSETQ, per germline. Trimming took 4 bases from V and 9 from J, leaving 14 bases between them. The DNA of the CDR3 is TGCGCCAGCAGCCGGGACAACTCCTGGCAGTACTTC. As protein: CASSRDNSWQYF. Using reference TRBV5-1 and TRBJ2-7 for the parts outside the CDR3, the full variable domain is KAGVTQTPRYLIKTRGQQVTLSCSPISGHRSVSWYQQTPGQGLQFLFEYFSETQRNKGNFPGRFSGRQFSNSRSEMNVSTLELGDSALYLCASSRDNSWQYFGPGTRLTVT.

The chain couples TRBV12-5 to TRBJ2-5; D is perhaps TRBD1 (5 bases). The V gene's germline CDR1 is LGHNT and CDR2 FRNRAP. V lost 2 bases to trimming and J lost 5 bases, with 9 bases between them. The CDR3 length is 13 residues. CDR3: CASGLYRLETQYF. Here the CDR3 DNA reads TGTGCTAGTGGTTTGTACAGGTTGGAGACCCAGTACTTC.

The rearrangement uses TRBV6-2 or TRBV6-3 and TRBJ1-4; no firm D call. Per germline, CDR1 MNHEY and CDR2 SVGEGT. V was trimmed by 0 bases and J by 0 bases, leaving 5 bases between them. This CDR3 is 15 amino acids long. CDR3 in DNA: TGTGCCAGCAGTTACTCGGGCCCAACTAATGAAAAACTGTTTTTT. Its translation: CASSYSGPTNEKLFF.